A single sample gave rise to the 32 T cell receptor beta chains below, sequenced in a study of T cells in Graves' hyperthyroidism and ophthalmopathy. RNA transcripts served as the template for amplifying TCR beta CDR3 regions. Primed by the HTBI set, a first-round RT-PCR was run on the TCR CDR3. One entry per CDR3 protein, called by TCRdb with MiXCR from the multiplex PCR reads. The repertoire holds about 620,000 distinct CDR3 sequences, with roughly 15% as singletons. Sequenced sample: blood. Receptors originate from a woman aged 30 to 39 with Graves' hyperthyroidism.

The table lists this clonotype with a count of one. Germline and junction disagree at one end, which may indicate a read error. V gene TRBV10-3 combines with J gene TRBJ1-2, with a possible D match to TRBD1 (6 bases). Germline values: CDR1 ENHRY, CDR2 SYGVKD. This CDR3 region has 12 residues. CDR3 sequence (DNA): TGTGCCGTCAGTGAGGGGGACTATGGCTACACCTTC. Translating it yields CAVSEGDYGYTF.

In its sample, this clonotype was seen many times. The rearrangement uses TRBV20-1 and TRBJ1-2; no firm D call. Between the trimmed V and J ends, which lost 3 bases and 5 bases, there was a span of 13 bases. The CDR3 runs 13 residues. The germline CDR1 and CDR2 sequences are DFQATT and SNEGSKA (reference sequence). The CDR3: CSARGKTGYGYTF. CDR3 nucleotides: TGCAGTGCTAGGGGGAAAACGGGTTATGGCTACACCTTC.

The V and J genes are TRBV6-4 and TRBJ1-2; perhaps TRBD1 as D (6 bases). The V end was cut by 4 bases, the J end by 5 bases, with 14 bases between. The CDR3 extends over 14 amino acids. CDR1 is MRHNA and CDR2 is SNTAGT in the germline V gene. CDR3 nucleotides: TGTGCCAGCAGTGCGTCCGCAGGGGTTTATGGCTACACCTTC. Translating gives CASSASAGVYGYTF.

In its sample, this clonotype was seen many times. The chain couples TRBV15 to TRBJ2-3; TRBD1 might be the D (6 bases). V lost 1 base, J lost 2 bases, and 13 bases lay in between. The length of the CDR3 is 16 residues. Germline lookup yields CDR1 LNHNV and CDR2 YYDKDF (reference sequence). CDR3 residues: CATSRVGGPITDTQYF. DNA of the CDR3: TGTGCCACCAGCAGAGTAGGGGGACCTATCACAGATACGCAGTATTTT.

The table lists this clonotype with a few counts. The rearrangement links TRBV6-5 to TRBJ1-4; 7 positions agree with TRBD1. CDR3 length: 15 amino acids. J was trimmed by 3 bases and V by 2 bases; bases with no gene match: 3. Germline CDR1 is MNHEY and CDR2 is SVGAGI. The CDR3 loop is CASSYATGANEKLFF. In DNA, the CDR3 is TGTGCCAGCAGTTACGCTACAGGGGCTAATGAAAAACTGTTTTTT.

The V and J genes are TRBV3-1 and TRBJ2-3; no firm D call. Germline lookup yields CDR1 LGHDT and CDR2 YNNKEL (reference sequence). V shed 3 bases and J shed 6 bases, with 16 bases lying between them. The CDR3 covers 15 residues. DNA for the CDR3: TGTGCCAGCAGCCAGGAAGCTTCGACCTTCGATACGCAGTATTTT. It encodes CASSQEASTFDTQYF.

The chain carries TRBV24-1 and TRBJ2-1; no reliable D call. Germline V gene data show CDR1 as KGHDR and CDR2 as SFDVKD. The CDR3 totals 13 residues. V gave up 5 bases and J gave up 4 bases, with 8 bases separating them. This chain's CDR3 is CATSARSYNEQFF. CDR3 nucleotides: TGTGCCACCAGTGCACGGAGTTACAATGAGCAGTTCTTC.

This clonotype was detected ten times or more. The rearrangement uses TRBV27 and TRBJ2-4; 7 nucleotides line up with TRBD1. The germline CDR1 and CDR2 sequences are MNHEY and SMNVEV (reference sequence). The CDR3 contains 18 residues. With 5 bases clipped from V and 1 base from J, the junction kept 14 bases outside the gene matches. The CDR3: CASSPTTGEYGAKNIQYF. In nucleotides, the CDR3 is TGTGCCAGCAGTCCGACCACAGGGGAATATGGGGCCAAAAACATTCAGTACTTC.

On this clonotype itself: At one end, the junction sequence differs from germline, possibly due to a read error. The rearrangement uses TRBV18 and TRBJ2-1; 7 positions agree with TRBD1. Germline CDR1 is KGHSH and CDR2 is LQKENI. The CDR3 runs 15 residues. CDR3 nucleotide sequence: TGTGCCAGCTCACTGACAGGGTCCTCCTACAATAAGCAGTTCTTC. It specifies CASSLTGSSYNKQFF.

This clonotype was seen at least ten times. This chain joins TRBV2 and TRBJ1-2; TRBD1 matches at 9 bases. The J segment lost 7 bases and the V segment lost 8 bases, leaving 11 bases of the junction unmatched. The V gene's germline CDR1 is SNHLY and CDR2 FYNNEI. The CDR3 runs 14 residues. Written as DNA, the CDR3 is TGTGCCAGCCTAACTCAACAGGGGGCGCTTGGCTACACCTTC. It codes for CASLTQQGALGYTF.

This clonotype was recorded a few times. The genes are TRBV2 and TRBJ1-6; tentatively, D is TRBD1 (6 bases). The CDR3 runs to 13 residues. Germline lookup yields CDR1 SNHLY and CDR2 FYNNEI. Between the trimmed V and J ends, which lost 7 bases and 6 bases, there was a span of 10 bases. CDR3 DNA: TGTGCCAGCAAAACAGGGACTAATTCACCCCTCCACTTT. Amino acid sequence: CASKTGTNSPLHF.

This clonotype was seen many times. The V and J genes are TRBV29-1 and TRBJ2-5; TRBD1 matches 7 bases. V lost 6 bases to trimming and J lost 2 bases; unmatched junction nucleotides: 6. The CDR3 length is 13 residues. Germline assignment: CDR1 SQVTM and CDR2 ANQGSEA. CDR3 sequence: CSVEQGSQETQYF. In DNA form, the CDR3 reads TGCAGCGTCGAACAGGGGTCGCAAGAGACCCAGTACTTC.

The V call is TRBV18, the J call TRBJ1-1; possibly TRBD1 for D (5 bases). Per germline, CDR1 KGHSH and CDR2 LQKENI. There are 15 residues in the CDR3. Trimming removed 6 bases from V and 5 bases from J, with 19 bases in between. For the CDR3, the DNA is TGTGCCAGCTCCCTCCAGGCGGGGGAGGGGACTGAAGCTTTCTTT. It is translated as CASSLQAGEGTEAFF.

Ten or more counts support this clonotype. V is TRBV27 and J is TRBJ2-1; tentatively, D is TRBD1 or TRBD2 (5 bases each). The V gene lost 0 bases and the J gene lost 6 bases, with 9 bases spanning the gap. Germline V gene sequence: CDR1 MNHEY, CDR2 SMNVEV (reference sequence). The CDR3 extends over 14 amino acids. The CDR3 DNA is TGTGCCAGCAGTTTATCGATTGGGGGCAATGAGCAGTTCTTC. As protein: CASSLSIGGNEQFF.

This clonotype was seen more than once but under ten times. This chain links TRBV7-3 with TRBJ1-1, with 7 bases lining up with TRBD1. This CDR3 contains 15 residues. V lost 5 bases to trimming and J lost 1 base; unmatched junction nucleotides: 7. The germline CDR1 and CDR2 sequences are SGHTA and FQGTGA. The CDR3 spells CASSRSQGSNTEAFF. The CDR3 DNA reads as TGTGCCAGCAGCCGCTCACAGGGGTCGAACACTGAAGCTTTCTTT.

The chain employs TRBV5-1 and TRBJ2-3; 7 bases are a match to TRBD2. The CDR3 spans 16 residues. Germline CDR1 SGHRS, CDR2 YFSETQ. Unmatched junction bases numbered 7, after V lost 0 bases and J lost 3 bases. The CDR3 is CASSLGREIRTDTQYF. CDR3 DNA: TGCGCCAGCAGCTTGGGGCGGGAGATACGAACAGATACGCAGTATTTT.

This clonotype has a count of ten or more. CDR3 DNA sequence: TGCGCCAGCAGCTTGACCGGGACTTCCTCCTACGAGCAGTACTTC. This sequence encodes CASSLTGTSSYEQYF. This chain joins TRBV5-1 and TRBJ2-7; the D gene is possibly TRBD2 (6 bases). Deletions cut 1 base from V and 0 bases from J, with 11 bases between. The CDR3 is 15 amino acids. Per germline, CDR1 SGHRS and CDR2 YFSETQ. The variable domain in full, with the rest retrieved from reference TRBV5-1 and TRBJ2-7, is KAGVTQTPRYLIKTRGQQVTLSCSPISGHRSVSWYQQTPGQGLQFLFEYFSETQRNKGNFPGRFSGRQFSNSRSEMNVSTLELGDSALYLCASSLTGTSSYEQYFGPGTRLTVT.

This chain joins TRBV3-1 and TRBJ1-6; no firm D call. CDR3 length equals 11 residues. CDR1 is LGHDT, CDR2 YNNKEL, per germline (reference sequence). The ends were cut back, 0 bases at V and 10 bases at J, with 1 base in the middle. CDR3 nucleotide sequence: TGTGCCAGCAGCCAAGACTCACCCCTCCACTTT. Its translation: CASSQDSPLHF.

To note about this clonotype: One base away lies a much larger clone, so this may be a sequencing read error. The chain combines TRBV5-1 with TRBJ2-7; TRBD2 matches at 10 bases. From germline, CDR1 is SGHRS and CDR2 YFSETQ. The CDR3 runs 16 residues. The trim removed 0 bases at V and 8 bases at J, leaving 11 bases unmatched. In DNA, the CDR3 is TGCGCCAGCAGCTTGGAGATAGCGGGAGGAACGGCCAAGCAGTACTTC. Translation gives CASSLEIAGGTAKQYF.

V and J are TRBV28 and TRBJ2-3; the match to TRBD2 covers 7 bases. After removal of 8 bases from V and 6 bases from J, the junction contained 5 bases not matched to a gene. CDR1 and CDR2 from the germline V gene are MDHEN and SYDVKM. The CDR3 sequence is 12 residues long. CDR3: CASFGRPDTQYF. In nucleotides, the CDR3 is TGTGCCAGCTTCGGGAGGCCTGATACGCAGTATTTT.

As concerns this clonotype: This is likely an artifact of a read error, given a far larger clone one base away. The chain couples TRBV28 to TRBJ1-2, with D uncertain. In germline, CDR1 is MDHEN, CDR2 SYDVKM. The CDR3 has 13 amino acids. CDR3 loop: CASSLVGNYGCTF. CDR3 DNA sequence: TGTGCCAGCAGTTTGGTGGGTAACTATGGCTGCACCTTC.

Only a few counts were recorded for this clonotype. V usage is TRBV5-1 and J usage is TRBJ1-2, with D unresolved. Germline V gene sequence: CDR1 SGHRS, CDR2 YFSETQ. CDR3 length: 12 amino acids. Between the trimmed V and J ends, which lost 4 bases and 5 bases, there was a span of 9 bases. CDR3 nucleotides: TGCGCCAGCAGCCAAGACACGTATGGCTACACCTTC. Translation gives CASSQDTYGYTF.

This clonotype was seen repeatedly, ten times or more. The gene calls are TRBV2 and TRBJ2-7; 8 bases map to TRBD1. The CDR3 has 13 amino acids. Unmatched junction bases numbered 3, after V lost 8 bases and J lost 0 bases. From germline, CDR1 is SNHLY and CDR2 FYNNEI. The CDR3 DNA is TGTGCCAGCTCGGGACAGGCCTCCTACGAGCAGTACTTC. As protein: CASSGQASYEQYF. Combining the CDR3 with reference TRBV2 and TRBJ2-7 gives the whole variable domain EPEVTQTPSHQVTQMGQEVILRCVPISNHLYFYWYRQILGQKVEFLVSFYNNEISEKSEIFDDQFSVERPDGSNFTLKIRSTKLEDSAMYFCASSGQASYEQYFGPGTRLTVT.

The chain links TRBV7-2 to TRBJ2-3, with 7 bases lining up with TRBD2. CDR1 is SGHTA and CDR2 is FQGNSA in the germline V gene. J gave up 2 bases and V 4 bases, and 6 bases lay outside the gene matches. CDR3 length: 15 residues. CDR3 amino acids: CASSSKRDHTDTQYF. The DNA of the CDR3 is TGTGCCAGCAGCTCCAAGCGGGACCACACAGATACGCAGTATTTT.

This clonotype was seen many times. The rearrangement joins TRBV2 to TRBJ2-3; TRBD2 agrees at 10 bases. Unmatched junction bases numbered 13, after V lost 8 bases and J lost 14 bases. CDR1 SNHLY and CDR2 FYNNEI come from the germline V gene. There are 13 residues in the CDR3. The CDR3: CASGRLAGEGRYF. As DNA, the CDR3 is TGTGCCAGCGGGAGGCTAGCGGGAGAGGGGCGGTATTTT.

This clonotype was counted a few times. The genes are TRBV30 and TRBJ2-2; the match to TRBD2 covers 9 bases. V shed 4 bases, J shed 5 bases, and the junction held 14 bases outside the gene matches. From germline, CDR1 is GTSNPN and CDR2 SVGIG (reference sequence). The CDR3 runs to 17 residues. This CDR3 is CAWNKGKVAGETGELFF. The CDR3 nucleotides are TGTGCCTGGAATAAGGGGAAGGTAGCGGGAGAAACCGGGGAGCTGTTTTTT.

This clonotype was picked up many times. The rearrangement links TRBV4-1 to TRBJ1-4; 9 bases align to TRBD1. CDR3 size: 19 residues. The ends lost 1 base at V and 3 bases at J; junction bases unmatched: 12. The germline gives CDR1 MGHRA, CDR2 YSYEKL. The CDR3 sequence is CASSQAPGQGMKANEKLFF. CDR3 coding DNA: TGCGCCAGCAGCCAAGCACCCGGACAGGGGATGAAGGCTAATGAAAAACTGTTTTTT.

There are a few counts of this clonotype. The DNA for the CDR3 is TGTGCCAGTAGTATACTGCGACTCTACAATGAGCAGTTCTTC. Its translation: CASSILRLYNEQFF. The V and J genes are TRBV19 and TRBJ2-1; D unresolved. CDR1 and CDR2 (germline): LNHDA, SQIVND (reference sequence). Between the trimmed V and J ends, which lost 2 bases and 3 bases, there was a span of 8 bases. The CDR3 spans 14 residues.

This clonotype was seen more than once but under ten times. V gene TRBV19 combines with J gene TRBJ1-1; 7 bases agree with TRBD1. J was trimmed by 1 base and V by 5 bases; bases with no gene match: 4. CDR3 length equals 14 residues. Looked up from germline, CDR1 is LNHDA and CDR2 is SQIVND (reference sequence). CDR3 nucleotides: TGTGCCAGTAGTGTGACAGGGCAGAACACTGAAGCTTTCTTT. Its protein product is CASSVTGQNTEAFF.

This clonotype was counted at least ten times. The rearrangement links TRBV14 to TRBJ2-7, with unresolved D. The CDR3 runs 11 residues. Germline V lookup: CDR1 SGHDN, CDR2 FVKESK. Trimming pared 5 bases from V and 5 bases from J, leaving 7 bases between. CDR3 coding DNA: TGTGCCAGCAGCTTCCTCCACGAGCAGTACTTC. It translates to CASSFLHEQYF.

The sample holds a few counts of this clonotype. This chain links TRBV3-1 with TRBJ2-7; 8 bases line up with TRBD2. Per the germline V gene, CDR1 is LGHDT and CDR2 is YNNKEL (reference sequence). The CDR3 has 16 residues. Losses at the gene ends were 4 bases for V and 0 bases for J; bases not matched to a gene: 8. CDR3 DNA: TGTGCCAGCAGCCTAATCGCTAGCGGGTCCTCCTACGAGCAGTACTTC. Translation gives CASSLIASGSSYEQYF.

V usage is TRBV20-1 and J usage is TRBJ1-6; 10 nucleotides line up with TRBD1. The CDR3 has 14 amino acids. Germline V gene lookup returns CDR1 DFQATT and CDR2 SNEGSKA (reference sequence). V lost 4 bases to trimming and J lost 7 bases; unmatched junction nucleotides: 4. CDR3 residues: CSAKDRGPNSPLHF. The CDR3 region has the DNA TGCAGTGCTAAAGACAGGGGGCCGAATTCACCCCTCCACTTT.